The rows below give T cell receptor beta chains drawn from one sample of a study of blood T cell repertoires in COVID-19. Using immunoSEQ multiplex PCR, the repertoire was profiled, and TCRdb retains in-frame clones only, with some absent. The sample has fewer than 350,000 clones; less than 90% are singletons. The sample comprised peripheral blood. These receptors were obtained from a woman in her 70s with COVID-19, enrolled during active disease. CDR3s include the opening cysteine and the closing phenylalanine or tryptophan. D genes are given only for firm matches. Expanded clones get a size class; other rows say once, few or many, or leave the size out.

>TRBJ1-1|once|TRBV5-1|.
CASSQQGNTEAFF
TGCGCCAGCAGCCAACAGGGGAACACTGAAGCTTTCTTT
>TRBJ1-5|.|TRBV6-5|.
CASSTDSYQPQHF
TGTGCCAGCAGCACGGACAGCTATCAGCCCCAGCATTTT
>TRBJ1-5|.|TRBV12-5|TRBD1
CASGLGGDSGQPQHF
TGTGCTAGTGGTTTGGGGGGGGACAGTGGGCAGCCCCAGCATTTT
>TRBJ1-1|.|TRBV6-5|.
CASTRGAGEGTEAFF
TGTGCCAGCACAAGAGGGGCAGGGGAGGGCACTGAAGCTTTCTTT
>TRBJ1-2|few|TRBV6-4|.
CASSGTVNYGYTF
TGTGCCAGCAGTGGGACAGTAAACTATGGCTACACCTTC
>TRBJ1-6|once|TRBV3-1/TRBV3-2|.
CASSQVTGGRSPLHF
TGTGCCAGCAGCCAAGTCACGGGAGGGCGTTCACCCCTCCACTTT
>TRBJ2-2|few|TRBV18|TRBD2
CASSPAEGLAGTGELFF
TGTGCCAGCTCACCCGCCGAGGGTCTAGCGGGCACCGGGGAGCTGTTTTTT
>TRBJ2-7|.|TRBV7-9|TRBD2
CASSPTGGYEQYF
TGTGCCAGCAGCCCCACGGGAGGGTACGAGCAGTACTTC
>TRBJ2-1|.|TRBV2|.
CASTRSSYNEQFF
TGTGCCAGCACGCGGAGCTCCTACAATGAGCAGTTCTTC
>TRBJ2-3|.|TRBV7-2|.
CASSYLSGGTDTQYF
TGTGCCAGCAGCTACCTTTCGGGGGGCACAGATACGCAGTATTTT
>TRBJ1-5|.|TRBV30|.
CAWSVGGPNQPQHF
TGTGCCTGGAGCGTCGGGGGTCCCAATCAGCCCCAGCATTTT
>TRBJ1-6|once|TRBV28|.
CASSVRGSYNSPLHF
TGTGCCAGCAGTGTCCGGGGGTCCTATAATTCACCCCTCCACTTT
>TRBJ1-1|few|TRBV19|TRBD1
CASKWTGGANTEAFF
TGTGCCAGTAAATGGACAGGGGGCGCGAATACTGAAGCTTTCTTT
>TRBJ2-7|.|TRBV6-5|.
CASSLTATYEQYF
TGTGCCAGCAGTTTGACAGCCACCTACGAGCAGTACTTC
>TRBJ2-7|.|TRBV5-1|.
CASSEEGQPYEQYF
TGCGCCAGCAGCGAGGAAGGACAGCCCTACGAGCAGTACTTC
>TRBJ2-3|.|TRBV4-3|TRBD2
CASSQDLAGVTDTQYF
TGCGCCAGCAGCCAAGATCTAGCGGGGGTCACAGATACGCAGTATTTT
>TRBJ2-3|once|TRBV7-6|.
CASSLVMRGPVPGTDTQYF
TGTGCCAGCAGCTTAGTTATGCGGGGGCCCGTTCCCGGCACAGATACGCAGTATTTT
>TRBJ2-3|.|TRBV10-3|TRBD2
CATFRGGPDTQYF
TGTGCCACTTTCCGGGGGGGGCCCGATACGCAGTATTTT
>TRBJ2-7|.|TRBV7-6|.
CASSLPGCSPYEQYF
TGTGCCAGCAGCTTACCAGGGTGTAGCCCCTACGAGCAGTACTTC
>TRBJ1-4|.|TRBV30|.
CAWSQTDILEKLFF
TGTGCCTGGAGTCAGACAGATATCCTTGAAAAACTGTTTTTT
>TRBJ2-7|few|TRBV6-1|.
CASSDRGEQYF
TGTGCCAGCAGTGACAGGGGCGAGCAGTACTTC
>TRBJ1-1|once|TRBV19|TRBD1
CASTGQGKNTEAFF
TGTGCCAGTACCGGACAGGGCAAGAACACTGAAGCTTTCTTT
>TRBJ1-1|.|TRBV9|.
CASSPGGLNTEAFF
TGTGCCAGCAGCCCGGGGGGTCTGAACACTGAAGCTTTCTTT
>TRBJ2-3|.|TRBV14|.
CASSQDRRTKTDTQYF
TGTGCCAGCAGCCAAGATCGGAGGACTAAGACAGATACGCAGTATTTT
>TRBJ1-1|.|TRBV25-1|.
CASSEAGTGDTEAFF
TGTGCCAGCAGTGAAGCGGGGACTGGGGACACTGAAGCTTTCTTT
>TRBJ2-2|.|TRBV24-1|.
CATRGRANTGELFF
TGTGCCACCCGTGGACGGGCGAACACCGGGGAGCTGTTTTTT
>TRBJ2-7|.|TRBV5-1|.
CASSSLGRPYEQYF
TGCGCCAGCAGCTCCCTAGGGAGACCCTACGAGCAGTACTTC
>TRBJ2-4|.|TRBV24-1|.
CATSDTGERNIQYF
TGTGCCACCAGTGACACGGGGGAGAGAAACATTCAGTACTTC
>TRBJ1-2|once|TRBV19|.
CASSPGLPGQTSYGYTF
TGTGCCAGTAGCCCTGGGTTGCCGGGACAAACCTCATATGGCTACACCTTC
>TRBJ1-2|.|TRBV29-1|.
CSVEDRGVGYGYTF
TGCAGCGTTGAAGACAGGGGAGTTGGCTATGGCTACACCTTC
>TRBJ1-6|.|TRBV30|.
CACHKSGVSSYNSPLHF
TGTGCCTGTCATAAGTCGGGTGTCAGCTCCTATAATTCACCCCTCCACTTT
>TRBJ2-3|.|TRBV21-1|.
CASSKEMGTGTDTQYF
TGTGCCAGCAGCAAAGAGATGGGGACTGGGACAGATACGCAGTATTTT
>TRBJ1-4|.|TRBV4-3|.
CASSRQTNEKLFF
TGCGCCAGCAGCCGACAGACTAATGAAAAACTGTTTTTT
>TRBJ2-7|once|TRBV6-5|TRBD1
CASRQGQGSSYEQYF
TGTGCCAGCAGACAGGGACAGGGTAGCTCCTACGAGCAGTACTTC
>TRBJ2-1|.|TRBV7-2|TRBD2
CASALAGGINEQFF
TGTGCCAGCGCTCTAGCGGGGGGTATCAATGAGCAGTTCTTC
>TRBJ1-1|.|TRBV3-1/TRBV3-2|.
CASSQVNWGVKNTEAFF
TGTGCCAGCAGCCAAGTGAATTGGGGGGTGAAGAACACTGAAGCTTTCTTT
>TRBJ2-6|.|TRBV2|TRBD1
CASNRGFLSGANVLTF
TGTGCCTCAAACAGGGGCTTTCTTTCTGGGGCCAACGTCCTGACTTTC
>TRBJ1-1|.|TRBV6-5|.
CASSRIPNTEAFF
TGTGCCAGCAGCAGGATACCGAACACTGAAGCTTTCTTT
>TRBJ2-4|.|TRBV3-1/TRBV3-2|.
CASSQVSAEQYF
TGTGCCAGCAGCCAAGTATCAGCGGAACAGTACTTC
>TRBJ2-3|.|TRBV6-5|.
CASSLGLPSTDTQYF
TGTGCCAGCAGTTTGGGACTCCCGAGCACAGATACGCAGTATTTT
>TRBJ1-1|.|TRBV9|TRBD1
CASSSEGTVTTEAFF
TGTGCCAGCAGCTCAGAGGGGACAGTGACCACTGAAGCTTTCTTT
>TRBJ1-2|.|TRBV2|TRBD1
CASNGQGGYGYTF
TGTGCCAGCAATGGACAGGGGGGCTATGGCTACACCTTC
>TRBJ2-5|.|TRBV2|.
CASKGGGEETQYF
TGTGCCAGTAAAGGGGGGGGCGAGGAGACCCAGTACTTC
>TRBJ2-1|.|TRBV19|.
CASSNPPGSGYNEQFF
TGTGCCAGTAGTAACCCCCCGGGTAGCGGATACAATGAGCAGTTCTTC
>TRBJ2-7|.|TRBV4-1|TRBD2
CASSRLAGDSYEQYF
TGCGCCAGCAGCCGGCTAGCGGGGGACTCCTACGAGCAGTACTTC
>TRBJ2-7|.|TRBV4-3|.
CASSQDGGYEQYF
TGCGCCAGCAGCCAGGACGGGGGCTACGAGCAGTACTTC
>TRBJ1-3|.|TRBV28|TRBD1
CASSSPQGAGGNTIYF
TGTGCCAGCAGTTCCCCCCAGGGGGCAGGAGGAAACACCATATATTTT
>TRBJ2-2|few|TRBV3-1/TRBV3-2|TRBD2
CASSQGGLAPNTGELFF
TGTGCCAGCAGCCAAGGGGGACTAGCCCCCAACACCGGGGAGCTGTTTTTT
>TRBJ1-1|.|TRBV5-8|.
CFSHLSMNTEAFF
TGTTTTAGCCACTTATCTATGAACACTGAAGCTTTCTTT
>TRBJ2-1|.|TRBV6-4|TRBD2
CASSDSPSGGAVEQFF
TGTGCCAGCAGTGACTCTCCTAGCGGGGGGGCCGTTGAGCAGTTCTTC
>TRBJ1-1|few|TRBV5-1|.
CASSSWVQGSGTEAFF
TGCGCCAGCAGCTCCTGGGTCCAGGGGAGTGGCACTGAAGCTTTCTTT
>TRBJ2-7|.|TRBV6-5|.
CASSYSTGDYEQYF
TGTGCCAGCAGTTACTCGACCGGGGACTACGAGCAGTACTTC
>TRBJ1-2|.|TRBV6-2/TRBV6-3|.
CASSIDSYGYTF
TGTGCCAGCAGCATAGACAGCTATGGCTACACCTTC
>TRBJ2-1|.|TRBV4-3|.
CASSQDPPAYNEQFF
TGCGCCAGCAGCCAAGATCCACCAGCCTACAATGAGCAGTTCTTC
>TRBJ2-5|once|TRBV7-9|TRBD2
CASSHPGGASETQYF
TGTGCCAGCAGCCACCCCGGGGGGGCATCCGAGACCCAGTACTTC
>TRBJ1-3|.|TRBV19|.
CASRRQIFSGNTIYF
TGTGCCAGTAGGAGACAGATTTTCTCTGGAAACACCATATATTTT
>TRBJ1-1|.|TRBV6-5|.
CASSSEHREGYGEAFF
TGTGCCAGCAGTTCCGAACACAGGGAGGGTTACGGTGAAGCTTTCTTT
>TRBJ2-7|.|TRBV18|TRBD1
CASSPFAGDRVHEQYF
TGTGCCAGCTCACCGTTCGCCGGGGACAGGGTACACGAGCAGTACTTC